Below, 20 T cell receptor beta chains from the same sample are listed, as sequenced in a study of shared clonotypes between healthy human individuals. This table comes from immunoSEQ multiplex PCR, and its TCRdb copy is limited to in-frame clones, with some not included. The repertoire has 500,000 or so clones, roughly 95% of them found once; the top ten carry about 0.067%. The specimen sequenced was naive CD4+ T cells sorted from blood. Regarding subset: CD45RA+ positively selected. The receptors come from a woman in her 30s in good health.

This chain links TRBV4-1 with TRBJ1-5; TRBD1 agrees at 9 bases. CDR1 and CDR2 from the germline V gene are MGHRA and YSYEKL. This CDR3 region has 15 residues. Trimming at V came to 4 bases and at J to 1 base, leaving 2 bases not matched to a gene. The CDR3 protein is CASSRTGASNQPQHF. The CDR3 bases are TGCGCCAGCAGCCGGACAGGGGCCAGCAATCAGCCCCAGCATTTT.

This sequence joins TRBV28 and TRBJ1-5; 8 nucleotides agree with TRBD1. From germline, CDR1 is MDHEN and CDR2 SYDVKM. This CDR3 region has 15 residues. V shed 3 bases, J shed 1 base, and the junction held 2 bases outside the gene matches. CDR3 DNA sequence: TGTGCCAGCAGTTTTGACAGGGGAAGCAATCAGCCCCAGCATTTT. Translating gives CASSFDRGSNQPQHF.

The chain employs TRBV2 and TRBJ2-2, with TRBD2 matching over 11 bases. Germline lookup yields CDR1 SNHLY and CDR2 FYNNEI. Trimming cost V 5 bases and J 4 bases; bases outside gene matches: 6. There are 16 residues in the CDR3. The chain's CDR3 is CASSPETSGITGELFF. Here the CDR3 DNA reads TGTGCCAGCAGTCCTGAGACTAGCGGGATCACCGGGGAGCTGTTTTTT.

This chain joins TRBV29-1 and TRBJ2-1; D is ambiguous. The CDR3 has 11 amino acids. The germline V gene encodes CDR1 SQVTM and CDR2 ANQGSEA. V gave up 6 bases and J gave up 9 bases, with 12 bases separating them. In DNA form, the CDR3 reads TGCAGCGTCGCGGAGATAGGTGAGCAGTTCTTC. Its protein product is CSVAEIGEQFF.

In this sample, this clone turned up once. The chain has TRBV6-1 and TRBJ2-7; perhaps TRBD1 as D (6 bases). CDR1 is MNHNS, CDR2 SASEGT, per germline. V dropped 5 bases and J dropped 0 bases, with 14 bases sitting between them. The CDR3 runs to 15 residues. CDR3 sequence (DNA): TGTGCCAGCAGTCGACAGGAGAGAAGCTCCTACGAGCAGTACTTC. Its protein product is CASSRQERSSYEQYF.

The V and J genes are TRBV10-3 and TRBJ2-5; no reliable D call. This CDR3 is 13 amino acids long. V dropped 0 bases and J dropped 3 bases, with 5 bases sitting between them. Germline V lookup: CDR1 ENHRY, CDR2 SYGVKD. CDR3 amino acids: CAISESRKETQYF. The CDR3 coding sequence is TGTGCCATCAGTGAGTCGAGGAAAGAGACCCAGTACTTC.

The chain carries TRBV5-4 and TRBJ1-2; 11 bases line up with TRBD1. This CDR3 is 15 amino acids long. Per the germline V gene, CDR1 is SGHNT and CDR2 is YYREEE (reference sequence). Germline trimming cut 1 base from V and 8 bases from J; bases unmatched to any gene: 7. CDR3 in amino acids: CASSLKDRGLGGYTF. In DNA, the CDR3 is TGTGCCAGCAGCTTGAAGGACAGGGGGCTCGGGGGCTACACCTTC.

This chain links TRBV19 with TRBJ2-7; 7 bases are a match to TRBD1. Germline CDR1 LNHDA, CDR2 SQIVND (reference sequence). Trimming at V came to 5 bases and at J to 3 bases, leaving 10 bases not matched to a gene. The CDR3 runs 15 residues. This CDR3 reads CASSRLVDRDYEQYF. Here the CDR3 DNA reads TGTGCCAGTAGTCGCTTGGTTGACAGGGACTACGAGCAGTACTTC.

This chain joins TRBV6-6 and TRBJ2-7; no clear D gene. V was pared by 6 bases and J by 2 bases, with 8 bases between. CDR1 and CDR2 from the germline V gene are MNHNY and SVGAGI (reference sequence). The CDR3 sequence is 12 residues long. In nucleotides, the CDR3 is TGTGCCAGCAGCCAGAATACCTACGAGCAGTACTTC. Translation gives CASSQNTYEQYF.

The chain couples TRBV7-8 to TRBJ2-1, with D uncertain. Trimming removed 6 bases from V and 0 bases from J, with 18 bases in between. The CDR3 loop spans 17 amino acids. Germline CDR1 SGHVS, CDR2 FQNEAQ. CDR3 protein: CASRQPGRISSYNEQFF. The CDR3 bases are TGTGCCAGCAGGCAGCCCGGGCGAATAAGCTCCTACAATGAGCAGTTCTTC.

The rearrangement uses TRBV18 and TRBJ1-5; TRBD1 might be the D (6 bases). The germline V and J ends were trimmed by 0 bases and 5 bases, with 17 bases remaining between them. The CDR3 loop spans 17 amino acids. CDR1 is KGHSH and CDR2 is LQKENI in the germline V gene. Written as DNA, the CDR3 is TGTGCCAGCTCACCACCTAACGGACAGCCTCCGGATCAGCCCCAGCATTTT. As protein: CASSPPNGQPPDQPQHF.

The chain recombines TRBV13 with TRBJ2-5, with 8 bases that match TRBD1. V lost 6 bases to trimming and J lost 5 bases; unmatched junction nucleotides: 8. Germline V gives CDR1 PRHDT, CDR2 FYEKMQ (reference sequence). The CDR3 is made up of 14 amino acids. In DNA, the CDR3 is TGTGCCAGCAGGAGGGCAGGGGGCAGGGAGACCCAGTACTTC. Translation: CASRRAGGRETQYF.

V gene TRBV7-8 combines with J gene TRBJ2-7, with a tentative D call TRBD2 (6 bases). V was clipped by 0 bases and J by 2 bases, with 14 bases between them. Per germline, CDR1 SGHVS and CDR2 FQNEAQ. The CDR3 has 16 residues. Here the CDR3 reads CASSLALGGSTYEQYF. CDR3 DNA sequence: TGTGCCAGCAGCTTAGCGCTTGGGGGGAGCACCTACGAGCAGTACTTC.

This rearrangement joins TRBV27 to TRBJ2-7; 10 nucleotides match TRBD1. Germline CDR1 MNHEY, CDR2 SMNVEV (reference sequence). CDR3 length equals 15 residues. With V trimmed by 5 bases and J by 4 bases, 8 bases remained unmatched. DNA of the CDR3: TGTGCCAGCAGTAACCCGGGACAGGGGATATACGAGCAGTACTTC. Its protein is CASSNPGQGIYEQYF.

The chain is built from TRBV15 and TRBJ1-2, with 8 bases aligning to TRBD1. CDR3 length: 16 amino acids. With V trimmed by 1 base and J by 6 bases, 10 bases remained unmatched. Germline lookup yields CDR1 LNHNV and CDR2 YYDKDF (reference sequence). The CDR3 DNA sequence: TGTGCCACCAGCAGAGGGGGACAGGCGGGGTCGGATGGCTACACCTTC. It is translated as CATSRGGQAGSDGYTF.

This chain uses TRBV5-1 with TRBJ2-3, with D unclear. Germline values: CDR1 SGHRS, CDR2 YFSETQ. The CDR3 sequence is 13 residues long. Trimming pared 2 bases from V and 2 bases from J, leaving 6 bases between. This chain's CDR3 is CASSFTYTDTQYF. CDR3 coding DNA: TGCGCCAGCAGCTTTACGTACACAGATACGCAGTATTTT.

The chain couples TRBV29-1 to TRBJ2-5; D call uncertain. The ends were cut back, 1 base at V and 5 bases at J, with 11 bases in the middle. This CDR3 contains 13 residues. The germline CDR1 and CDR2 sequences are SQVTM and ANQGSEA. CDR3 sequence: CSVEVKDLETQYF. In nucleotides, the CDR3 is TGCAGCGTTGAAGTGAAGGATCTCGAGACCCAGTACTTC.

The chain combines TRBV19 with TRBJ2-7, with TRBD2 as a possible D gene (5 bases). The CDR3 extends over 14 amino acids. V shed 5 bases and J shed 6 bases, with 17 bases lying between them. Per the germline V gene, CDR1 is LNHDA and CDR2 is SQIVND (reference sequence). As DNA, the CDR3 is TGTGCCAGTAGTCTGCGGCAGGAGGTCTCCGAGCAGTACTTC. It specifies CASSLRQEVSEQYF.

V and J are TRBV19 and TRBJ2-5, with TRBD2 as a possible D gene (5 bases). The DNA end favors TRBJ2-7, so the J call may be wrong. Germline CDR1 and CDR2: LNHDA and SQIVND (reference sequence). The CDR3 spans 13 residues. In DNA form, the CDR3 reads TGTGCCAGTAGTTTTGATGGGAGTACCGAGCAGTACTTC. Protein: CASSFDGSTEQYF.

The rearrangement joins TRBV7-6 to TRBJ2-1, with D maybe TRBD2 (5 bases). Germline assignment: CDR1 SGHVS and CDR2 FNYEAQ. This CDR3 is 18 amino acids long. Trimming left V 1 base short and J 8 bases short, with 24 bases between. In nucleotides, the CDR3 is TGTGCCAGCAGCTTAGGCAGATCCGGAGTGGGAGTTAGGCATGAGCAGTTCTTC. It specifies CASSLGRSGVGVRHEQFF.